This TCR beta chain was identified during a study of sequential checkpoint blockade in melanoma. At the level of the study: Randomization was 1:1 between first-line nivolumab→ipilimumab and ipilimumab→nivolumab. Each arm's sequence ended with maintenance nivolumab.

Data came from immunoSEQ multiplex PCR; TCRdb stores just in-frame clones and leaves some out. The repertoire holds more than 10,000 clones, with less than 70% as singletons. The sample holds a few counts of this clone. Treatment given: randomized to nivolumab then ipilimumab (arm A) or the reverse (arm B). No patient had prior DNA-damaging chemotherapy. Sorted cells were live CD3+CD8+, lacking CD19 and CD56, from PBMCs. The V gene end was trimmed by 6 bases and the J gene end by 6 bases; junction bases not matched to a gene: 10. The V gene's germline CDR1 is MNHEY and CDR2 SMNVEV (reference sequence). There are 16 residues in the CDR3.

The material sequenced was CD8+ T cells sorted from blood (inferred from file names), taken from a patient given nivolumab and ipilimumab in sequence. The chain carries TRBV27 and TRBJ2-1; 11 nucleotides match TRBD1. This receptor was identified in a human donor with melanoma. The CDR3 DNA reads TGTGCCAGCAGCCAATCCGGACAGGGGGCTGGCAATGAGCAGTTCTTC. Translating gives CASSQSGQGAGNEQFF.